This paragraph covers one TCR beta chain sequence. This clone was seen a single time. It lacks a known antigen. It has no much larger one-base neighbor in the sample; base qualities were not kept. Including the terminal cysteine and phenylalanine, the CDR3 comprises 16 residues. Only the CDR3 DNA stays, 48 bases, in frame from base 1. V is shortened by 3 bases, J by 0 bases, and the region joining them spans 14 bases. The CDR1 and CDR2 encoded by the germline V gene (reference sequence) are LNHDA and SQIVND. This record comes from a study of blood T cell repertoires in COVID-19 (dated by TCRdb to about 2020). For context, the study as a whole: Samples from collaborators originated in the United States, Italy and Spain and spanned both the acute and convalescent phases of COVID-19. Subjects who had been exposed to COVID-19, were actively infected with it, or had recovered from it provided the deeply sampled blood TCRbeta repertoires that made up the dataset. A de-identified subject ID, COVID-19 status, age in years and sex were almost always included in the sample metadata. The prospective study material was composed of cDNA or gDNA derived from T cells, B-cell-depleted T cells, or PBMCs. The repertoires were released in a freely available public database intended as a resource for research on the immune response to SARS-CoV-2. The samples were drawn from two sources: the first 160 participants of the ongoing ImmuneRACE study, and 1,254 subjects contributed by 6 global collaborators. HLA class I and class II types, where available, came from metadata supplied by the sample provider rather than from assay-based typing. The full study reports these points: The quantity of clinical and demographic metadata differed by source and by participant and was supplied without curation.

TCRbeta CDR3 regions were amplified from genomic DNA using the immunoSEQ Assay, a bias-controlled multiplex PCR. Concerning the study's data processing: Nucleated cell counts per sample were estimated from amplification of reference gene primers within the assay. To quantify the absolute abundance of each unique TCRbeta CDR3 rearrangement, sequence reads were collapsed and filtered. For each sample, productive Simpson clonality was calculated as the square root of Simpson's diversity index across productive rearrangements. TCRdb provides this immuneACCESS table in a form limited to in-frame rearrangements. Some clones are lacking; in checked studies, under half of them reflect an unresolved V gene, and why the rest are absent is not known. V, J and clone size are taken as reported in that table, and D and trimming were inferred from the DNA itself. This sample comprises 200,000 to 250,000 clones, 75% to 90% of them detected only once. Of the sample, 8% to 10% falls within the top ten clones.

One collaborating source in Seattle enrolled patients while the patients were actively infected and followed the patients over time throughout the course of disease. Whole blood was collected in K2EDTA tubes by collaborating institutions according to the institutions' own protocols. For TCRbeta analysis, collaborator samples were shipped as frozen whole blood, as isolated PBMCs, or as DNA extracted from either sample type. The clonotype was recovered from an elderly woman with COVID-19, enrolled during active disease. The chain was built from TRBV19 and TRBJ2-5; the D gene is perhaps TRBD1, on 5 matching bases. The sample was peripheral blood. This receptor has the CDR3 CASSIPGKGYQETQYF. The sequence in DNA is TGTGCCAGTAGTATCCCAGGGAAGGGGTACCAAGAGACCCAGTACTTC.